This T cell receptor (beta chain) is from a study of vaccination and CD4 T cells after COVID-19. Study overall: Each enrolled participant received a two-dose regimen of either BNT162b2 or mRNA-1273 vaccine. Researchers treated cells with overlapping spike peptides taken from SARS-CoV-2, HCoV-NL63, HCoV-OC43 and HCoV-229E.

Concerning this clonotype itself: The antigen is undetermined.

Sequence data for DNA of cultured CD4+ T cells were generated by the Oncomine TCR Beta short-read assay. TCRdb re-analysed the PCR reads in MiXCR, keeping a single row per CDR3 protein. The sample holds 21,000 or so distinct CDR3 sequences, around 70% seen once. The treatment denotes: roughly 10-day PBMC culture with coronavirus spike peptide pools or control peptides (ViraFEST assay). Culture of 1.9 million or so PBMCs per well took place with around 10 IU/ml IL-2 and 8 to 10 ug/ml peptide pools. Material: CD4+ T cells from blood, cultured in vitro. This TCR came from a human donor who had recovered from COVID-19.

The CDR3 spells CASSSTAIWDRVQLSEKLFF. The CDR3 nucleotides are TGTGCCAGCAGCTCCACCGCCATTTGGGACAGGGTACAATTAAGCGAAAAACTGTTTTTT. V usage is TRBV7-9 and J usage is TRBJ1-4, with 9 positions matching TRBD1. Germline V gives CDR1 SEHNR, CDR2 FQNEAQ (reference sequence). The V gene end was trimmed by 4 bases and the J gene end by 8 bases; junction bases not matched to a gene: 23. This CDR3 is 20 amino acids long.